A selection of T cell receptor beta chains follows, all from one sample in a study of cytomegalovirus exposure and HLA in healthy donors. Sequenced by immunoSEQ multiplex PCR; TCRdb stores in-frame clones only, minus some. The sample carries some 150,000 clones, about 82% recorded once. Input material: PBMCs. All receptors come from a young woman in good health and CMV-seronegative. CDR3s include the opening cysteine and the closing phenylalanine or tryptophan. The order of the fields is CDR3 DNA, CDR3 protein, J gene, V gene, clone size, D gene. D genes are given only for firm matches. Only part of the rows carry a size: once, few, many, or a class if the clone is expanded.

TGTGCCATCAGTGGCCGGGAGGGACCGGGGACCCAGTACTTC | CAISGREGPGTQYF | TRBJ2-5 | TRBV10-3 | . | TRBD2
TGTGCCAGCAGTTCGACAGTCTACGAGCAGTACTTC | CASSSTVYEQYF | TRBJ2-7 | TRBV28 | . | .
TGTGCCAGCAGCTTAGCTGCACTTTATACGCAGTATTTT | CASSLAALYTQYF | TRBJ2-3 | TRBV11-3 | once | .
TGTGCCAGCTCACCCGACAGGAGGAACACTGAAGCTTTCTTT | CASSPDRRNTEAFF | TRBJ1-1 | TRBV18 | . | .
TGTGCCAGCAGTGAGGGCAGCTCTGGGGCCAACGTCCTGACTTTC | CASSEGSSGANVLTF | TRBJ2-6 | TRBV6-1 | many | .
TGTGCCAGCAGGTCTGGACAGTCCTACGAGCAGTACTTC | CASRSGQSYEQYF | TRBJ2-7 | TRBV2 | . | .
TGTGCCACGAAGGAGGACAGGGGTAAGGGTCAGCCCCAGCATTTT | CATKEDRGKGQPQHF | TRBJ1-5 | TRBV19 | . | TRBD1
TGTGCCAGCAGCCCCGGGAGAGATTACAATGAGCAGTTCTTC | CASSPGRDYNEQFF | TRBJ2-1 | TRBV6-6 | . | .
TGTGCCAGCAGCAAGACAGGGGACTTAACCGGGGAGCTGTTTTTT | CASSKTGDLTGELFF | TRBJ2-2 | TRBV28 | few | TRBD1
TGTGCCAGCAGTCCTAACGGGGAGGGACCCTTGAACACTGAAGCTTTCTTT | CASSPNGEGPLNTEAFF | TRBJ1-1 | TRBV28 | . | .
TGTGCCAGCAGCCCAGACTTGCGGGCGAGTAATGAGCAGTTCTTC | CASSPDLRASNEQFF | TRBJ2-1 | TRBV9 | . | .
TGTGCCATCAGTGAGTCCGGGCAGGGGGAGAAACTGTTTTTT | CAISESGQGEKLFF | TRBJ1-4 | TRBV10-3 | . | TRBD1
TGTGCCAGCTCACCACCGAATTTACGGACCCGGGGGGAGACCCAGTACTTC | CASSPPNLRTRGETQYF | TRBJ2-5 | TRBV18 | . | .
TGTGCCAGTAGTAAGTTTCAGGTCACAGATACGCAGTATTTT | CASSKFQVTDTQYF | TRBJ2-3 | TRBV19 | . | .
TGTGCCAGCAGCACGACAGGGGAGACCCAGTACTTC | CASSTTGETQYF | TRBJ2-5 | TRBV7-2 | . | TRBD1
TGTGCCAGCAGCTTAGGGCTAGCGGGAGTAGGGTCCTACAATGAGCAGTTCTTC | CASSLGLAGVGSYNEQFF | TRBJ2-1 | TRBV11-2 | . | TRBD2
TGTACCAGCAGCCGGACAGGAGCCTTTTTAACCTCTGGAAACACCATATATTTT | CTSSRTGAFLTSGNTIYF | TRBJ1-3 | TRBV9 | once | TRBD1
TGTGCCAGCAGTTACACCAGCGGGGGGCCCAAGGTTGAGCAGTTCTTC | CASSYTSGGPKVEQFF | TRBJ2-1 | TRBV6-5 | . | TRBD2
TGTGCCAGCAGCTTATCCGGGGTACCCTACGAGCAGTACTTC | CASSLSGVPYEQYF | TRBJ2-7 | TRBV7-8 | . | .
TGTGCCAGCAGTTATCGACTAGCGGGATCCTACGAGCAGTACTTC | CASSYRLAGSYEQYF | TRBJ2-7 | TRBV6-5 | . | TRBD2
TGTGCCACCAGCAGGGAAACAGGGACTGGAAACACCATATATTTT | CATSRETGTGNTIYF | TRBJ1-3 | TRBV15 | once | .
TGTGCCAGCAGCGCCACGGTCCCAGATACGCAGTATTTT | CASSATVPDTQYF | TRBJ2-3 | TRBV9 | . | .
TGTGCCAGAAGCTTGACCGCTAAAGTAGGACTAGCGGGAGAGACCCAGTACTTC | CARSLTAKVGLAGETQYF | TRBJ2-5 | TRBV5-3 | . | TRBD2
TGTGCCAGCAGCCAACGACAGCTGCGTAACTATGGCTACACCTTC | CASSQRQLRNYGYTF | TRBJ1-2 | TRBV4-2 | few | .
TGTGCCAGCAGTAGGGGCCCACTAGCGGGAGGGCGAGAGACCCAGTACTTC | CASSRGPLAGGRETQYF | TRBJ2-5 | TRBV2 | . | TRBD2
TGTGCCAGCAGCCTCGGGACAGGGGGTGTAGAGACCCAGTACTTC | CASSLGTGGVETQYF | TRBJ2-5 | TRBV5-4 | . | TRBD1
TGTGCCAGCAGTGAAAACGCGGATAGCACAGATACGCAGTATTTT | CASSENADSTDTQYF | TRBJ2-3 | TRBV25-1 | once | .
TGTGCCAGCAGGCTGACAGGAACTGCTTATGGCTACACCTTC | CASRLTGTAYGYTF | TRBJ1-2 | TRBV6-1 | . | .
TGCGCCAGCAGCCTGCAGCCGGGACAGGGTTGGAATGAGCAGTTCTTC | CASSLQPGQGWNEQFF | TRBJ2-1 | TRBV4-1 | . | TRBD1
TGTGCCAGCAGCCAAGATTTGGGAGGCGAGGACAGGGGGCACTCTGGGGCCAACGTCCTGACTTTC | CASSQDLGGEDRGHSGANVLTF | TRBJ2-6 | TRBV4-2 | . | TRBD1
TGCAGCGTACCGGAGACAGCGTCTAACTATGGCTACACCTTC | CSVPETASNYGYTF | TRBJ1-2 | TRBV29-1 | . | .
TGTGCCAGTAGTATCAGGGGAGTGGACACCGGGGAGCTGTTTTTT | CASSIRGVDTGELFF | TRBJ2-2 | TRBV19 | . | .
TGTGCCAGCAGCAAAGCTAAGGCTAGCGGGAAGACCACCGGGGAGCTGTTTTTT | CASSKAKASGKTTGELFF | TRBJ2-2 | TRBV21-1 | . | .
TGCGCCAGCAGCTTGTTGGCTAGCGGGACCAATGAGCAGTTCTTC | CASSLLASGTNEQFF | TRBJ2-1 | TRBV5-1 | once | TRBD2
TGTGCCAGCAGCTTAGCCGGCAGCCAGACTTACTACGAGCAGTACTTC | CASSLAGSQTYYEQYF | TRBJ2-7 | TRBV7-6 | . | .
TGTGCCAGCAGCGCCGCCCCCACACTAAACTATGGCTACACCTTC | CASSAAPTLNYGYTF | TRBJ1-2 | TRBV9 | once | .
TGTGCCAGCAGCTTTCGCAGTACCATGAACACTGAAGCTTTCTTT | CASSFRSTMNTEAFF | TRBJ1-1 | TRBV5-6 | once | .
TGTGCTAGCAGCTTAGACAGGGGAGACGAGCAGTACTTC | CASSLDRGDEQYF | TRBJ2-7 | TRBV7-7 | few | TRBD1
TGTGCCAGCAGTGAGTCTCTAGCGGGCACAGATACGCAGTATTTT | CASSESLAGTDTQYF | TRBJ2-3 | TRBV2 | . | TRBD2
TGCGCCAGCAGCTCAAGCGGGAGAGGGTCCTACAATGAGCAGTTCTTC | CASSSSGRGSYNEQFF | TRBJ2-1 | TRBV5-1 | . | TRBD2
TGTGCCAGCAGTGAGGGGACAGAGTCCTACGAGCAGTACTTC | CASSEGTESYEQYF | TRBJ2-7 | TRBV6-4 | few | TRBD1
TGTGCCAGCAGCTTAGACGCGGTTGCACAGTACTTC | CASSLDAVAQYF | TRBJ2-7 | TRBV7-2 | . | .
TGTGCCAGTAGCCATGGGGGCGGCACCGGGGAGCTGTTTTTT | CASSHGGGTGELFF | TRBJ2-2 | TRBV19 | . | .
TGTGCCAGCAGTTCCGGGACAGGGGGTATTCAGCCCCAGCATTTT | CASSSGTGGIQPQHF | TRBJ1-5 | TRBV2 | . | TRBD1
TGCGCCAGTTACCAGGGGGACTATGGCTACACCTTC | CASYQGDYGYTF | TRBJ1-2 | TRBV10-2 | . | TRBD1
TGTGCCAGTAGTACGCGTTGGACAGGGAACACTGAAGCTTTCTTT | CASSTRWTGNTEAFF | TRBJ1-1 | TRBV19 | . | TRBD1
TGTGCCAGTAGTAGATCGGGACAGGGGGCCTACGAGCAGTACTTC | CASSRSGQGAYEQYF | TRBJ2-7 | TRBV19 | . | TRBD1
TGTGCCAGTAATGGACCTTCAGGGCGAAGGAGCACTGAAGCTTTCTTT | CASNGPSGRRSTEAFF | TRBJ1-1 | TRBV19 | . | .
TGTGCCAGCAGTGAACGGGTTGGTCAGCCCCAGCATTTT | CASSERVGQPQHF | TRBJ1-5 | TRBV6-4 | . | .
TGTGCCAGCTCACCATTTACTAGCGGGAGGGGAGGAGAGACCCAGTACTTC | CASSPFTSGRGGETQYF | TRBJ2-5 | TRBV18 | . | TRBD2
TGTGCCAGCAGCTTAGGGGCGGGGGCCGGCTATGGCTACACCTTC | CASSLGAGAGYGYTF | TRBJ1-2 | TRBV7-9 | once | .
TGTGCCAGCAGCTCGACGGGACAGTTATTTGAGACCCAGTACTTC | CASSSTGQLFETQYF | TRBJ2-5 | TRBV7-2 | . | TRBD1
TGTGCCAGCTCCCCCCGGACAGAGACCTATGGCTACACCTTC | CASSPRTETYGYTF | TRBJ1-2 | TRBV18 | . | .